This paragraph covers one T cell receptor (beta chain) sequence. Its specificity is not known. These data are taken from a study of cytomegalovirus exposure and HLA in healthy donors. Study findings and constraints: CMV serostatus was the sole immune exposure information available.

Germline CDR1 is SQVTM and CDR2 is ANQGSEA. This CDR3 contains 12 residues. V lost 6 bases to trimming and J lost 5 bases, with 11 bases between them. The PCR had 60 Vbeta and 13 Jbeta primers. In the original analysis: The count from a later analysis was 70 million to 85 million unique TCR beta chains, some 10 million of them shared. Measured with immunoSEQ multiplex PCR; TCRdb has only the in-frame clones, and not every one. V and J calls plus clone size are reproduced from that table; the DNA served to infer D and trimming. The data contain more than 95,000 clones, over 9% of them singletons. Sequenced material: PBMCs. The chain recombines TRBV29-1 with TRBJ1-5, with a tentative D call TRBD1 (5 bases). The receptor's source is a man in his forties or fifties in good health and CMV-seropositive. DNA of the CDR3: TGCAGCGTGGGGGGGGGTCATCAGCCCCAGCATTTT. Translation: CSVGGGHQPQHF.